The 8 T cell receptor beta chains in this list originate from one sample, sequenced in a study of breast tumors, draining lymph nodes, adjacent tissues. TCRdb used MiXCR to reprocess the multiplex PCR reads, holding one entry per CDR3 protein. The sample holds about 200,000 distinct CDR3 sequences, approximately 33% seen once. Breast cancer patients provided tissue from their axillary draining lymph nodes. The sequencing sample was made of axillary lymph node tissue. All receptors derive from a female donor with breast cancer. Some clones in this sample may be carry-over from other donors' samples.

As regards this clonotype: A single base separates this from a much larger clone, so it may be a read error. This chain uses TRBV5-4 with TRBJ1-2; TRBD1 aligns across 9 bases. The CDR3 has 16 amino acids. V was clipped by 4 bases and J by 6 bases; unmatched bases: 13. From germline, CDR1 is SGHNT and CDR2 YYREEE (reference sequence). The CDR3 DNA sequence: TGTGCCAGCAGCGGGGACAGGGCGCGACTCGTCCATGGCTACACCTTC. Translated, it gives CASSGDRARLVHGYTF.

The V call is TRBV19, the J call TRBJ2-3; D is perhaps TRBD2 (6 bases). Per germline, CDR1 LNHDA and CDR2 SQIVND (reference sequence). This CDR3 region has 13 residues. The V end was cut by 0 bases, the J end by 11 bases, with 12 bases between. The CDR3 protein is CASSIEGGLEQYF. Written as DNA, the CDR3 is TGTGCCAGTAGTATAGAGGGGGGACTGGAGCAGTATTTT.

The chain is built from TRBV7-2 and TRBJ2-1; 13 nucleotides match TRBD2. CDR1 and CDR2 (germline): SGHTA, FQGNSA. CDR3 length: 15 residues. The trim removed 8 bases at V and 4 bases at J, leaving 5 bases unmatched. The DNA of the CDR3 is TGTGCCAGCGGGGGGACTAGCGGGACATACAATGAGCAGTTCTTC. This gives the protein CASGGTSGTYNEQFF. The whole variable domain, remainder taken from reference TRBV7-2 and TRBJ2-1, is GAGVSQSPSNKVTEKGKDVELRCDPISGHTALYWYRQSLGQGLEFLIYFQGNSAPDKSGLPSDRFSAERTGGSVSTLTIQRTQQEDSAVYLCASGGTSGTYNEQFFGPGTRLTVL.

This clonotype was seen at least ten times. This sequence joins TRBV7-2 and TRBJ2-3; 8 bases fit TRBD2. The CDR3 spans 16 residues. The V gene's germline CDR1 is SGHTA and CDR2 FQGNSA. Unmatched junction bases numbered 7, after V lost 5 bases and J lost 0 bases. The CDR3 loop reads CASSVAGGASTDTQYF. In DNA form, the CDR3 reads TGTGCCAGCAGCGTCGCGGGAGGTGCTAGCACAGATACGCAGTATTTT. Complete variable domain (other parts from reference TRBV7-2 and TRBJ2-3): GAGVSQSPSNKVTEKGKDVELRCDPISGHTALYWYRQSLGQGLEFLIYFQGNSAPDKSGLPSDRFSAERTGGSVSTLTIQRTQQEDSAVYLCASSVAGGASTDTQYFGPGTRLTVL.

This clonotype was recorded a few times. Since a much larger clone is just one base distant, this may be a read error. The CDR3 region is CASSFEGFGGDEQYF. CDR3 coding DNA: TGTGCCAGCAGTTTCGAGGGGTTCGGAGGCGACGAGCAGTACTTC. The chain joins TRBV12-3 or TRBV12-4 to TRBJ2-7; the D call may be TRBD1 or TRBD2 (5 bases each). V was pared by 3 bases and J by 5 bases, with 17 bases between. CDR3 size: 15 residues.

This clonotype was picked up many times. CDR3 region: CAIGLTTHSGANVLTF. The CDR3 nucleotides are TGTGCCATCGGATTGACCACCCACTCTGGGGCCAACGTCCTGACTTTC. The chain combines TRBV10-3 with TRBJ2-6; D gene ambiguous. The CDR3 consists of 16 residues. In germline, CDR1 is ENHRY, CDR2 SYGVKD. V was trimmed by 8 bases and J by 0 bases, leaving 14 bases between them.

This clonotype was counted at least ten times. This chain connects TRBV10-3 to TRBJ1-6; D unresolved. Germline values: CDR1 ENHRY, CDR2 SYGVKD. CDR3 length equals 13 residues. V lost 2 bases and J lost 8, with 7 bases in between. The CDR3 DNA follows: TGTGCCATCAGTGAGGTCTCATATTCACCCCTCCACTTT. It translates to CAISEVSYSPLHF.

About this clonotype itself: Because it lacks the conserved phenylalanine or tryptophan at the end, this CDR3 is likely a read error. This chain joins TRBV19 and TRBJ2-6, with D possibly TRBD1 on 5 matching bases. In germline, CDR1 is LNHDA, CDR2 SQIVND (reference sequence). The CDR3 sequence is 16 residues long. CDR3 nucleotide sequence: TGTGCCAGTAGTATTGGAAGGGCCTCTGGGGCCGACGTCCTGACTTCC. This sequence encodes CASSIGRASGADVLTS.